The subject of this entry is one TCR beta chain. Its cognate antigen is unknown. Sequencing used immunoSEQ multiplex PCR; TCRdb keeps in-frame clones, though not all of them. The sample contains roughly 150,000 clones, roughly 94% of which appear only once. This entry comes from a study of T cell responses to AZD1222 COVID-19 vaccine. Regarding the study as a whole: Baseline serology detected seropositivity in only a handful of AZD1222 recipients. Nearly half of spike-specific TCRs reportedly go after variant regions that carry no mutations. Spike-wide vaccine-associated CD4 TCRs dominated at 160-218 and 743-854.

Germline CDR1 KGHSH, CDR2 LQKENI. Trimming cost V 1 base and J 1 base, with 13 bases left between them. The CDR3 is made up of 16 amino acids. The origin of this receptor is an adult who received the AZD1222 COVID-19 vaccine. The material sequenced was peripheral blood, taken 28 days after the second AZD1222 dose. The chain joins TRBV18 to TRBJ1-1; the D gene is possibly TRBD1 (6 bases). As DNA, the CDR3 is TGTGCCAGCTCACCACGGCAGGGGCAAAAGAACACTGAAGCTTTCTTT. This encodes CASSPRQGQKNTEAFF.